This passage covers 4 T cell receptor beta chains from one sample sequenced in a study of cytomegalovirus exposure and HLA in healthy donors. The PCR had 60 Vbeta and 13 Jbeta primers. Sequenced by immunoSEQ multiplex PCR; TCRdb stores in-frame clones only, minus some. The sample holds some 190,000 clones, more than 75% seen once. The sample taken for sequencing was PBMCs. These receptors all stem from a woman younger than 45 in good health and CMV-seropositive.

The J gene is TRBJ1-1, the V gene TRBV11-3; TRBD1 aligns across 10 bases. CDR3 size: 13 residues. The germline CDR1 and CDR2 sequences are SGHNT and YENEEA. With V trimmed by 1 base and J by 11 bases, 4 bases remained unmatched. The CDR3 nucleotides are TGTGCCAGCAGCTTAGGCGGGACAGGGGACGCTTTCTTT. Translated: CASSLGGTGDAFF.

This chain uses TRBV9 with TRBJ2-7; tentative D call: TRBD2 (5 bases). Trimming took off 4 bases at V and 0 bases at J, with 14 bases between the two ends. The CDR3 is 15 residues long. The germline CDR1 and CDR2 sequences are SGDLS and YYNGEE. The CDR3 nucleotides are TGTGCCAGCAGCCCGCGGACGGGAAGCTCCTACGAGCAGTACTTC. The encoded protein is CASSPRTGSSYEQYF.

The chain employs TRBV25-1 and TRBJ2-7; 8 bases fit TRBD1. The J segment lost 3 bases and the V segment lost 8 bases, leaving 6 bases of the junction unmatched. The germline CDR1 and CDR2 sequences are MGHDK and SYGVNS. The CDR3 extends over 13 amino acids. The CDR3 DNA is TGTGCCAGCCCGGACAGGGTTGGCTACGAGCAGTACTTC. Protein product: CASPDRVGYEQYF.

The V call is TRBV7-2, the J call TRBJ2-7; 8 nucleotides match TRBD2. Germline trimming cut 5 bases from V and 5 bases from J; bases unmatched to any gene: 14. The length of the CDR3 is 16 residues. The germline CDR1 and CDR2 sequences are SGHTA and FQGNSA. CDR3 bases: TGTGCCAGCAGCCCCGGGGTGGGACTAGGATTCCACGAGCAGTACTTC. Translated: CASSPGVGLGFHEQYF. Together with reference TRBV7-2 and TRBJ2-7, the CDR3 gives the full variable domain: GAGVSQSPSNKVTEKGKDVELRCDPISGHTALYWYRQSLGQGLEFLIYFQGNSAPDKSGLPSDRFSAERTGGSVSTLTIQRTQQEDSAVYLCASSPGVGLGFHEQYFGPGTRLTVT.